The 2 T cell receptor beta chains given below trace back to one sample, sequenced in a study of OX40 agonist ivuxolimab in advanced cancers. Only in-frame clones appear in the TCRdb table, and some are missing; sequencing was by immunoSEQ multiplex PCR. The table shows around 81,000 clones, with around 80% occurring only once. Sequenced here: CD4+ or CD8+ T cells sorted from blood, sampled in a trial of the OX40 agonist ivuxolimab. Receptors were obtained from an adult with an advanced solid tumor such as melanoma, head and neck, liver or kidney cancer.

V is TRBV19 and J is TRBJ1-5; the D gene is possibly TRBD1 (6 bases). Per germline, CDR1 LNHDA and CDR2 SQIVND (reference sequence). The CDR3 contains 14 residues. Trimming stripped 7 bases from V and 0 bases from J, with 10 bases between. The CDR3 reads CASKTGSSNQPQHF. CDR3 DNA sequence: TGTGCCAGTAAAACAGGGAGTAGCAATCAGCCCCAGCATTTT.

This chain links TRBV28 with TRBJ1-5, with D tentatively TRBD1 (6 bases). This CDR3 region has 16 residues. In germline, CDR1 is MDHEN, CDR2 SYDVKM. Trimming cost V 6 bases and J 1 base, with 16 bases left between them. The CDR3 protein is CASSPLRDTSNQPQHF. The DNA of the CDR3 is TGTGCCAGCAGCCCGCTGAGGGACACAAGCAATCAGCCCCAGCATTTT.